A selection of T cell receptor beta chains follows, all from one sample in a study of blood T cell repertoires in COVID-19. Libraries were prepared by immunoSEQ multiplex PCR; TCRdb keeps only in-frame clonotypes and omits some of them. The sample has some 200,000 clones; approximately 84% are singletons. The material sequenced was peripheral blood. These receptors all come from a man aged 50-60 years who had recovered from COVID-19. CDR3s leave out the opening cysteine and the closing phenylalanine or tryptophan. The listing skips clone size in some rows; elsewhere it reads once, few, many or a size class.

v_gene	j_gene	abundance	CDR3aa
TRBV5-1	TRBJ1-6	NA	ASSSGQLNSPLH
TRBV28	TRBJ2-5	many	ASSSPGLFAETQY
TRBV7-8	TRBJ2-7	NA	ASSLELGGYEQY
TRBV3-1/TRBV3-2	TRBJ1-2	NA	ASSQGQGSYGYT
TRBV2	TRBJ2-7	NA	ASAQKGDVGEQY
TRBV2	TRBJ2-7	NA	ASGRDKTYEQY
TRBV7-9	TRBJ1-2	NA	ASSLAHGDGYT
TRBV18	TRBJ1-2	NA	ASSLYLGTDSANYGYT
TRBV18	TRBJ2-2	NA	ASSPNGLAGELF
TRBV2	TRBJ1-4	NA	ASSGYFPGQGREKLF
TRBV5-1	TRBJ1-1	NA	ASSLANSGGNTEAF
TRBV18	TRBJ1-1	NA	ASSPQGLQGGMNTEAF
TRBV19	TRBJ2-2	NA	ASSIDRGETGELF
TRBV6-5	TRBJ1-5	NA	ASKQGRSQPQH
TRBV27	TRBJ2-7	NA	ASSPKGTGGYEQY
TRBV28	TRBJ2-5	NA	ASSSRDRGQETQY
TRBV6-1	TRBJ1-6	NA	ASSEGGSNSPLH
TRBV2	TRBJ1-6	NA	ASSWGLTRTGGVGSPLH
TRBV28	TRBJ1-1	NA	ASIPPGGNTEAF
TRBV29-1	TRBJ2-5	NA	SVGGTSGETQY
TRBV4-2	TRBJ1-5	NA	ASSRDRGDQPQH
TRBV2	TRBJ2-5	NA	ASGGEHTVGQETQY
TRBV9	TRBJ2-7	NA	ASSVTGHSYEQY
TRBV2	TRBJ1-1	NA	ASTQMRSVAF
TRBV2	TRBJ2-7	NA	ASSDLVFYEQY
TRBV12-5	TRBJ2-5	NA	ASGLGQSGKETQY
TRBV28	TRBJ1-2	NA	ASSSGLGGVPNYGYT
TRBV4-1	TRBJ2-4	NA	ASSQGGLAGIAKNIQY
TRBV5-1	TRBJ2-1	once	ASSLRTSGSGNEQF
TRBV7-8	TRBJ1-5	NA	ASSLALGSNQPQH
TRBV4-1	TRBJ2-2	NA	ASQWGGSSNTGELF
TRBV20-1	TRBJ2-1	NA	SASLASRYEQF
TRBV3-1/TRBV3-2	TRBJ2-1	NA	ASSQELARDNEQF
TRBV28	TRBJ1-2	NA	ASTSFGTGPNYGYT
TRBV20-1	TRBJ1-2	once	SARVTGAYT
TRBV9	TRBJ2-1	NA	ASSPRRNPDNEQF
TRBV14	TRBJ2-1	NA	ASSQDILTGNNEQF
TRBV27	TRBJ2-2	NA	ASSRGLAGGGTGELF
TRBV19	TRBJ1-5	NA	ASSIDRVYSNQPQH
TRBV28	TRBJ1-2	NA	ASSSGAANYGYT
TRBV11-2	TRBJ2-1	NA	ASSLTSLPEQF
TRBV5-1	TRBJ1-6	NA	ASSLDAGNSPLH
TRBV2	TRBJ1-1	NA	ASSIRQAEGSEAF
TRBV7-9	TRBJ1-4	NA	ASRPGGDHRATNEKLF
TRBV29-1	TRBJ2-7	NA	SVEETGLAGVSTYEQY
TRBV28	TRBJ2-7	NA	ASSFMAGGGSSYEQY
TRBV19	TRBJ2-1	NA	ASSMVNLGGEQF
TRBV29-1	TRBJ2-5	NA	SAKHAGQPWETQY
TRBV6-6	TRBJ2-3	NA	ASITGGTGDTQY
TRBV7-9	TRBJ2-1	NA	ASSLRGTETHNEQF